Listed below are T cell receptor beta chains from one sample, sequenced in a study of blood T cell repertoires in COVID-19. Some clones are missing from TCRdb's copy, which holds only in-frame ones; the method was immunoSEQ multiplex PCR. The sample records 51,000 or so clones, around 82% being singletons. Sequencing was carried out using peripheral blood. These receptors originate from a woman aged 80 or over with COVID-19, enrolled during active disease. The CDR3 runs from the conserved cysteine through the conserved F or W. Each record gives: V gene, J gene, clone size, D gene, CDR3 protein, CDR3 DNA. D genes are given only for firm matches. Expanded clones get a size class; other rows say once, few or many, or leave the size out.

TRBV27,TRBJ1-5,NA,TRBD1,CASSLSGTGIYQPQHF,TGTGCCAGCAGTTTATCTGGGACAGGGATTTATCAGCCCCAGCATTTT
TRBV9,TRBJ2-1,NA,TRBD1,CASSVVGQGGNEQFF,TGTGCCAGCAGCGTTGTAGGACAGGGCGGGAATGAGCAGTTCTTC
TRBV24-1,TRBJ2-6,NA,NA,CATSTQGGTGANVLTF,TGTGCCACCAGTACACAGGGTGGTACTGGGGCCAACGTCCTGACTTTC
TRBV9,TRBJ1-5,NA,NA,CASTPVQGRARQPQHF,TGTGCCAGCACCCCAGTTCAGGGTAGAGCGAGACAGCCCCAGCATTTT
TRBV30,TRBJ1-6,NA,NA,CAWSRQSSYNSPLHF,TGTGCCTGGAGTCGACAGAGCTCCTATAATTCACCCCTCCACTTT
TRBV4-2,TRBJ1-1,NA,NA,CASSQGQFNTEAFF,TGTGCCAGCAGCCAAGGACAGTTTAACACTGAAGCTTTCTTT
TRBV6-5,TRBJ1-5,NA,NA,CASSRNREDQPQHF,TGTGCCAGCAGCCGAAACCGGGAAGATCAGCCCCAGCATTTT
TRBV7-2,TRBJ2-2,NA,NA,CASSPRVNTGELFF,TGTGCCAGCAGCCCCAGGGTGAACACCGGGGAGCTGTTTTTT
TRBV6-5,TRBJ1-2,NA,TRBD1,CASSYGTGDTYGYTF,TGTGCCAGCAGTTACGGGACAGGGGACACCTATGGCTACACCTTC
TRBV5-1,TRBJ1-5,once,NA,CASSLEARVSNQPQHF,TGCGCCAGCAGCTTGGAGGCGCGGGTTAGCAATCAGCCCCAGCATTTT
TRBV19,TRBJ2-1,NA,TRBD2,CASSVTGTTMRSYNEQFF,TGTGCCAGTAGTGTCACCGGGACTACCATGCGCTCCTACAATGAGCAGTTCTTC
TRBV19,TRBJ2-7,NA,TRBD1,CASSGSRGNSYEQYF,TGTGCCAGTAGTGGGAGCAGGGGGAATTCTTACGAGCAGTACTTC
TRBV19,TRBJ1-5,few,TRBD1,CASSIGTGGQPQHF,TGTGCCAGTAGTATAGGGACAGGGGGTCAGCCCCAGCATTTT
TRBV27,TRBJ1-6,NA,NA,CASSFMVSDSPLHF,TGTGCCAGCAGTTTTATGGTTTCGGATTCACCCCTCCACTTT
TRBV5-6,TRBJ2-2,NA,TRBD2,CASSSTLSGSYTGELFF,TGTGCCAGCAGCTCTACCCTTAGCGGGAGCTACACCGGGGAGCTGTTTTTT
TRBV3-1/TRBV3-2,TRBJ2-6,NA,NA,CASGPGGSGANVLTF,TGTGCCAGCGGCCCAGGAGGCTCTGGGGCCAACGTCCTGACTTTC
TRBV4-1,TRBJ2-2,once,TRBD2,CASSQALAGIPGELFF,TGCGCCAGCAGCCAAGCATTAGCGGGAATTCCCGGGGAGCTGTTTTTT
TRBV30,TRBJ2-7,once,NA,CAWSLGQAGGEQYF,TGTGCCTGGAGTCTGGGGCAGGCTGGCGGCGAGCAGTACTTC
TRBV5-1,TRBJ2-1,few,NA,CASSLPLALGEQFF,TGCGCCAGCAGCTTGCCTCTAGCTCTCGGTGAGCAGTTCTTC
TRBV24-1,TRBJ1-1,few,NA,CATSDLVGAHEAFF,TGTGCCACCAGTGATTTAGTTGGGGCGCATGAAGCTTTCTTT
TRBV5-1,TRBJ2-7,NA,NA,CASSSGPQGINEQYF,TGCGCCAGCAGCTCCGGGCCTCAGGGGATTAACGAGCAGTACTTC
TRBV2,TRBJ2-5,NA,TRBD2,CASRRDYGQETQYF,TGTGCCAGCAGGAGGGACTACGGCCAAGAGACCCAGTACTTC
TRBV7-9,TRBJ2-5,NA,TRBD2,CASSPAGVRKTQYF,TGTGCCAGCAGCCCGGCGGGGGTTCGGAAGACCCAGTACTTC
TRBV6-5,TRBJ1-2,NA,NA,CASRRDTTNYGYTF,TGTGCCAGCCGCCGGGACACTACTAACTATGGCTACACCTTC
TRBV4-1,TRBJ1-2,NA,NA,CASSQNSNYGYTF,TGCGCCAGCAGCCAAAACAGTAACTATGGCTACACCTTC
TRBV19,TRBJ1-5,NA,NA,CASIPREGWSNQPQHF,TGTGCCAGTATCCCAAGGGAGGGTTGGAGCAATCAGCCCCAGCATTTT
TRBV9,TRBJ2-7,NA,NA,CASSVEGSREQYF,TGTGCCAGCAGCGTGGAGGGGTCTAGGGAGCAGTACTTC
TRBV7-7,TRBJ2-5,NA,TRBD2,CASSFTSGSLIETQYF,TGTGCTAGCAGCTTTACTAGCGGGAGTTTAATAGAGACCCAGTACTTC
TRBV2,TRBJ1-5,once,TRBD1,CASSPTGSQPQHF,TGTGCCAGCAGCCCGACAGGGAGTCAGCCCCAGCATTTT
TRBV5-1,TRBJ2-3,NA,TRBD2,CASSPVSGRADTQYF,TGCGCCAGCAGCCCCGTTAGCGGGAGGGCAGATACGCAGTATTTT
TRBV4-1,TRBJ1-1,NA,TRBD1,CASSQDRTGGTEAFF,TGCGCCAGCAGCCAAGATCGGACAGGGGGCACTGAAGCTTTCTTT
TRBV7-9,TRBJ2-2,NA,NA,CASSFISELNTGELFF,TGTGCCAGCAGCTTTATTAGCGAACTAAACACCGGGGAGCTGTTTTTT
TRBV5-6,TRBJ1-5,NA,NA,CASSQMGGMSNQPQHF,TGTGCCAGCAGCCAGATGGGAGGGATGAGCAATCAGCCCCAGCATTTT
TRBV4-1,TRBJ2-7,NA,TRBD2,CASSQEQTSGSYEQYF,TGCGCCAGCAGCCAAGAACAGACTAGCGGGAGCTACGAGCAGTACTTC
TRBV3-1/TRBV3-2,TRBJ2-3,NA,NA,CASSQNALTGTDTQYF,TGTGCCAGCAGCCAAAACGCCTTGACTGGAACAGATACGCAGTATTTT
TRBV5-1,TRBJ2-7,NA,TRBD1,CASSYVSGQGTYEQYF,TGCGCCAGCAGCTATGTCAGTGGACAGGGAACCTACGAGCAGTACTTC
TRBV27,TRBJ2-1,large,TRBD2,CASSSPASGSRSEQFF,TGTGCCAGCAGTTCCCCGGCTAGCGGGAGTAGGAGTGAGCAGTTCTTC